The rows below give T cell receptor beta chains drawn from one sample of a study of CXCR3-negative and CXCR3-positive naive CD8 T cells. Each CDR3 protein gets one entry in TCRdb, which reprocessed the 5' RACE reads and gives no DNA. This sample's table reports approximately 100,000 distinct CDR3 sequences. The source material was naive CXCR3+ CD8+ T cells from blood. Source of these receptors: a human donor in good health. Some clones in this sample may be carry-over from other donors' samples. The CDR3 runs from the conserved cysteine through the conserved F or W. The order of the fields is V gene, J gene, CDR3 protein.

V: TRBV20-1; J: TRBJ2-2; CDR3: CSARDPRLGPNTGELFF
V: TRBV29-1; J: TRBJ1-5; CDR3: CSVGEAVSSNQPQHF
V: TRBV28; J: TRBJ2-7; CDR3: CASSYPEDGSVQYF
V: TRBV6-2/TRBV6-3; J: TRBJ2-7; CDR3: CASSYVGAPYEQYF
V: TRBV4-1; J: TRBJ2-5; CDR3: CASSQALGRDQETQYF
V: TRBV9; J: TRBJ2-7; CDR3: CASSPSSAATYEQYF
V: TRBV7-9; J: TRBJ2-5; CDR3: CASSSQGYQETQYF
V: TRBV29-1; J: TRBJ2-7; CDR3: CSVVGGYYEQYF
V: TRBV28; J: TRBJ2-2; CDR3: CASSSRDPSPTGELFF
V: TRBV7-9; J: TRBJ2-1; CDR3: CASNSIEREQFF
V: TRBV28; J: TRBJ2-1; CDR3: CASTPHRGGLSYNEQFF
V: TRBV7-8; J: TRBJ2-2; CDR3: CASPSKAGASNTGELFF
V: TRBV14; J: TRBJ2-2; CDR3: CASSQVSWDRRLNTGELFF
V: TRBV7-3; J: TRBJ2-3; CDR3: CASSLTALGDTQYF
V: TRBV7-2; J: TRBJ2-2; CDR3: CASSGQGNTGELFF
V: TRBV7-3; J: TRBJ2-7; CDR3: CASSEGQPPVYEQYF
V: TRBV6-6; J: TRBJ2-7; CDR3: CASSYRGPEQYF
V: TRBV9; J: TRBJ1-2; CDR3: CASSVMWQGNLDGYTF
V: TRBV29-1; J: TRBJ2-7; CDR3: CSTRDSVTYEQYF
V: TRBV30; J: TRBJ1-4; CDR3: CAWSGAGTTTNEKLFF
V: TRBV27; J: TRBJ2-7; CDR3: CASSTSGHEQYF
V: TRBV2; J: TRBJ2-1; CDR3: CASSVIAGAAYNEQFF
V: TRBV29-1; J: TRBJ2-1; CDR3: CSATRDASSNEQFF
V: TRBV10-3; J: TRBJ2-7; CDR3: CAISDPTAPSYEQYF
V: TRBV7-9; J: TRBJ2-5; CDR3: CASRVAGEMETQYF
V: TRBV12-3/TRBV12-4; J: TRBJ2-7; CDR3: CASSSPGVGQTQYF
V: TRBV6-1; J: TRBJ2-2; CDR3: CASSETGIAGPGELFF
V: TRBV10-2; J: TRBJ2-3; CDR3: CASSDFDGWVTDTQYF
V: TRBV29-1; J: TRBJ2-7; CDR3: CSVGLKGHPSYEQYF
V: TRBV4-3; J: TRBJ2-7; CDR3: CASSFGQGGYEQYF
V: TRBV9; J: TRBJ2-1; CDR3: CASSVARLAVSYNEQFF
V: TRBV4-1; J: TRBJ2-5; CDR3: CASSFDSNQETQYF
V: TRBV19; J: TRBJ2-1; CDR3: CASSIPPEQFF
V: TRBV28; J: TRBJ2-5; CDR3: CASSLVLGETQYF
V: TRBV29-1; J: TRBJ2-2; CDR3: CSVERGGAPTGELFF
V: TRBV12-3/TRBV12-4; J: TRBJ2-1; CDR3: CASSLAGPTYNEQFF
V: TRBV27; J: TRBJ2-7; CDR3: CASSPRTGSSYEQYF
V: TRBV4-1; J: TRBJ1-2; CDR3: CASSQAFHAPGYGYTF
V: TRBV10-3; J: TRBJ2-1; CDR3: CAIMGGGHNEQFF
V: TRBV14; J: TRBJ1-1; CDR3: CASSQRGREYTEAFF
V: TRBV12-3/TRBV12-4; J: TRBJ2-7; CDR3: CASSYERVSEQYF
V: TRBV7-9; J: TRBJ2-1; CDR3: CASSEPRLGTYNEQFF
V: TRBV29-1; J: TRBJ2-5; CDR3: CSVEGQGGETQYF
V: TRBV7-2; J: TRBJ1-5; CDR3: CASSLGDGNQPQHF
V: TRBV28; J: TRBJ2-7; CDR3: CASSPLLYGDYEQYF
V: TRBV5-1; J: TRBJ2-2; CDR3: CASLGTMNTGELFF
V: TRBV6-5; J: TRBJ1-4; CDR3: CASSYSLRGLANEKLFF
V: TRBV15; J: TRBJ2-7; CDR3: CATSGQSYEQYF
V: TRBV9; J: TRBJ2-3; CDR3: CASSVGGRSGGPTDTQYF
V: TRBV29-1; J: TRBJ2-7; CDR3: CSYSTGYEQYF
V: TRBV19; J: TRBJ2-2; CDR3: CASSIGTRAVGELFF
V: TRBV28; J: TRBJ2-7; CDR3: CASSLRAVGYEQYF
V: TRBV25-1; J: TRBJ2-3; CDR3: CASSESNLGTDTQYF
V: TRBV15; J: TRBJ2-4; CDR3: CATSRDSGEAKNIQYF